This TCR beta chain was identified in a study of circulating CD8 cells and anti-PD-1 response in melanoma. Study overall: Patients received intravenous nivolumab, 3 mg/kg, every 2 weeks.

Broader study findings: Experiments were generally run without replicates. Tumor reactivity was tested by peptide assays on expanded sorted subsets. Only baseline and M1 samples entered the published repertoire comparisons.

The V and J ends lost 5 bases and 6 bases respectively, with 14 bases between them. CDR3 size: 13 residues. TCR libraries were prepared from 15 ng of total RNA with the QIAseq Immune Repertoire TCR panel. TCRdb re-called the reads with MiXCR, one entry per CDR3 protein. Of about 470 distinct CDR3 sequences listed, under 8% are singletons. Relative to its sample, this clonotype is medium-sized (0.01 to 0.1%). Its antigen is undetermined. Sorting of live CD3+CD8+TCRalphabeta+ cells by PD-1 and/or TIGIT gave four subsets. The sample consisted of CD8+ T cells from PBMCs, taken at baseline or after one month of anti-PD-1 therapy (not recorded which). The sequence came from a human donor with melanoma. V usage is TRBV12-3 or TRBV12-4 and J usage is TRBJ2-7, with D perhaps being TRBD1 or TRBD2 (5 bases each). The DNA for the CDR3 is TGTGCCAGCAGTCCCAAAGGGACCCGCGAGCAGTACTTC. Its protein is CASSPKGTREQYF.